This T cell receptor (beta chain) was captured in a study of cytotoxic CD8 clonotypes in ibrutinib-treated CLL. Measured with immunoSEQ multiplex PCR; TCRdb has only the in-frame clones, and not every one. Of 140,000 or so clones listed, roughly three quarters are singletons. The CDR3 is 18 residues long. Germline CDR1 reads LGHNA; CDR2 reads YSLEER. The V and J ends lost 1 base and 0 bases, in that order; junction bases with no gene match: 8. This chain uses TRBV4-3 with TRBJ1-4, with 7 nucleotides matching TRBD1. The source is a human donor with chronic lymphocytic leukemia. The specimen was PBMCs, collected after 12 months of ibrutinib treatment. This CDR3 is CASSQVILTGATNEKLFF. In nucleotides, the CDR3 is TGCGCCAGCAGCCAAGTTATCCTCACAGGGGCAACTAATGAAAAACTGTTTTTT.